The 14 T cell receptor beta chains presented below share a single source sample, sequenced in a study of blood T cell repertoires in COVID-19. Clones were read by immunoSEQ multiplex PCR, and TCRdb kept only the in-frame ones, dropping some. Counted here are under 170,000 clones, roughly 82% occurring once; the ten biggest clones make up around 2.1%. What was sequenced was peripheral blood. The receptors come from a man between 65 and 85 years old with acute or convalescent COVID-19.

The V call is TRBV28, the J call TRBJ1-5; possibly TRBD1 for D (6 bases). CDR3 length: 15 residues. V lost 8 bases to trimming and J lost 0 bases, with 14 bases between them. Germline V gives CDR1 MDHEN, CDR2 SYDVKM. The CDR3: CASGPGGNSNQPQHF. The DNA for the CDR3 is TGTGCCAGCGGCCCGGGGGGCAATAGCAATCAGCCCCAGCATTTT.

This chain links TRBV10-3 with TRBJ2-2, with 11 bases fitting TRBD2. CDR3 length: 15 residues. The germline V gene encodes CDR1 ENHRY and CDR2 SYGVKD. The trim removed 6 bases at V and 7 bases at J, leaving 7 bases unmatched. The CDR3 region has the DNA TGTGCCATCAGCCCCGGACTAGCGGGCGACGGGGAGCTGTTTTTT. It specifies CAISPGLAGDGELFF.

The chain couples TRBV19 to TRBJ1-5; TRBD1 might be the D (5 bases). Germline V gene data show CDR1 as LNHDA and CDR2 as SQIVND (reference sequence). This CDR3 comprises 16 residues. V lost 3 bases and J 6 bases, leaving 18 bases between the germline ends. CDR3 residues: CASSISLVRGSQPQHF. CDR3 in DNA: TGTGCCAGTAGTATTAGTTTAGTACGGGGGAGTCAGCCCCAGCATTTT.

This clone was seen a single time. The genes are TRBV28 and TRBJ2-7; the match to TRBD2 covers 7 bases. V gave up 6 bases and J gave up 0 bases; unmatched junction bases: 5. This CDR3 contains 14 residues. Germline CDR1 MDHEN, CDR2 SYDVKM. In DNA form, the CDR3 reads TGTGCCAGCAGGTCGGGGGGTCCCTCCTACGAGCAGTACTTC. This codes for CASRSGGPSYEQYF.

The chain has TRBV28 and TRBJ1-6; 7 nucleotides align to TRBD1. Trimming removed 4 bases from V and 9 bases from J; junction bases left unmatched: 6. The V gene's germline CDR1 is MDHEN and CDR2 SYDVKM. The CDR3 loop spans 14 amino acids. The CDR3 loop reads CASSSTGEVSPLHF. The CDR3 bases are TGTGCCAGCAGTTCAACAGGGGAGGTTTCACCCCTCCACTTT.

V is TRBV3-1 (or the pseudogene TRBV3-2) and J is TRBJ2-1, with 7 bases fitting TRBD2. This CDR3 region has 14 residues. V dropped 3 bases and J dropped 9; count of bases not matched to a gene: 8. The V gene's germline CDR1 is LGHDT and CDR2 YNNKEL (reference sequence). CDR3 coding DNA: TGTGCCAGCAGCCAGCGGGAGACGGCCGGTGAGCAGTTCTTC. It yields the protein CASSQRETAGEQFF.

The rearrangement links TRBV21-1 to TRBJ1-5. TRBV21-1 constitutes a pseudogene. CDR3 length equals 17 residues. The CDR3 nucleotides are TGTGCCAGCAGCAAAGCTCGAGAGGGTTTGGGCAATCAGCCCCAGCATTTT. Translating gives CASSKAREGLGNQPQHF.

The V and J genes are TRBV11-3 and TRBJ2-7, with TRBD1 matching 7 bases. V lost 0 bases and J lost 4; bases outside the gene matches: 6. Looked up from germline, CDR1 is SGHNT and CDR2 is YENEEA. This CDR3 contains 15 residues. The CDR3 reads CASSLDASTGYEQYF. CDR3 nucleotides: TGTGCCAGCAGCTTAGATGCCTCGACAGGGTACGAGCAGTACTTC.

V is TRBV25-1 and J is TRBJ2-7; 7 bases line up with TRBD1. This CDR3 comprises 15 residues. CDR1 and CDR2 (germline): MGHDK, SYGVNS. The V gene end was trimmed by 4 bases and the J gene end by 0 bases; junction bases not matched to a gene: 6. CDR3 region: CASSGSDRASYEQYF. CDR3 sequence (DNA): TGTGCCAGCAGTGGGTCTGACAGGGCCTCCTACGAGCAGTACTTC.

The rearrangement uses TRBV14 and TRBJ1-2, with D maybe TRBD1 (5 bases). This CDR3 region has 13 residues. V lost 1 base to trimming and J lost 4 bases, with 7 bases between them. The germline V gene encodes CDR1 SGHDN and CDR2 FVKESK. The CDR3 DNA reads TGTGCCAGCAGCCAAGGACAGCTCTATGGCTACACCTTC. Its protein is CASSQGQLYGYTF. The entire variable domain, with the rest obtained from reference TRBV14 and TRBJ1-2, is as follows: EAGVTQFPSHSVIEKGQTVTLRCDPISGHDNLYWYRRVMGKEIKFLLHFVKESKQDESGMPNNRFLAERTGGTYSTLKVQPAELEDSGVYFCASSQGQLYGYTFGSGTRLTVV.

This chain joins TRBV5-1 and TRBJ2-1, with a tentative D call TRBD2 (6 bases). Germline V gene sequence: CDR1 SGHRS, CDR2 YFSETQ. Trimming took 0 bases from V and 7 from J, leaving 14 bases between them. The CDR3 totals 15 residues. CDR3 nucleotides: TGCGCCAGCAGCTTGGCCAGTGGGGCGGGAAATGAGCAGTTCTTC. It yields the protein CASSLASGAGNEQFF.

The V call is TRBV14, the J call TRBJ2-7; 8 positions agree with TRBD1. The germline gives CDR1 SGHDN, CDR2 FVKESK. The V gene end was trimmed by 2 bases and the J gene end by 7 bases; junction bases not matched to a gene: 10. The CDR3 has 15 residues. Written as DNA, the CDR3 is TGTGCCAGCAGCCAATTACAGGGGGGATTTCGGGAGCAGTACTTC. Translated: CASSQLQGGFREQYF.

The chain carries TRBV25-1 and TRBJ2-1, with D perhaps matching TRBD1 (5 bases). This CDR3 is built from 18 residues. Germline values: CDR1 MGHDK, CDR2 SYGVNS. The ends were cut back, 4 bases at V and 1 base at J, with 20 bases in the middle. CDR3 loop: CASSGELGALRSYNEQFF. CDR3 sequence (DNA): TGTGCCAGCAGTGGAGAGTTAGGGGCCCTTAGATCCTACAATGAGCAGTTCTTC.

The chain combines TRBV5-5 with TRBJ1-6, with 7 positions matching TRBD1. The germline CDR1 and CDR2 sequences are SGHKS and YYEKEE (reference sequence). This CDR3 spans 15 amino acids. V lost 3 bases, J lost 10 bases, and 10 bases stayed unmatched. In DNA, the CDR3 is TGTGCCAGCAGCTCGTTTGACAGGGTGGACTCACCCCTCCACTTT. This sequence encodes CASSSFDRVDSPLHF. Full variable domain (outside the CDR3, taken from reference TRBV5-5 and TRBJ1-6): DAGVTQSPTHLIKTRGQQVTLRCSPISGHKSVSWYQQVLGQGPQFIFQYYEKEERGRGNFPDRFSARQFPNYSSELNVNALLLGDSALYLCASSSFDRVDSPLHFGNGTRLTVT.